This T cell receptor beta chain was sequenced for a study of T cell responses to AZD1222 COVID-19 vaccine (dated by TCRdb to the early 2020s). Regarding the research as a whole: AZD1222 recipients whose second dose came at about 4 weeks and those whose second dose came at about 12 weeks were combined into one group, since spike-specific TCR depth and breadth did not differ between the two schedules. Enrollment into the trials was organized by age into subgroups of 18-55, 56-69 and 70-plus years, and those subgroups contained approximately 160, 26 and 62 TCR-sequenced participants, respectively. TCR sequencing was performed for about 250 trial participants, of whom about 210 were given two doses of AZD1222 and around 25 were given two doses of MenACWY control vaccine. Broad study findings and their caveats: The whole spike protein was spanned by vaccine-associated CD4 TCRs, and dominant responses were seen in regions 160-218 and 743-854. Spike-specific TCR breadth and depth rose significantly after two AZD1222 doses compared with day 0 and with MenACWY recipients. In the small 56-69-year group, the increase in depth fell short of significance, most likely because of low power. Conclusions about previously exposed vaccinees are limited, since just five or six AZD1222 recipients were seropositive for SARS-CoV-2 at baseline. No day 14 peak-response samples were available, so repertoires were characterized only after the peak T cell response. Participants were mostly white British and included more females than males, and it was suggested by the authors that clonal diversity may have been underestimated. Reportedly, close to half of the unique spike-specific TCRs recognized epitopes lying outside the regions that are mutated in the B.1.351 and B.1.1.7 variants.

The CDR3 starts with the cysteine, ends with the phenylalanine, and has 12 residues. Solely the CDR3 DNA is kept, with 36 bases framed from the first base. CDR1 and CDR2 are read off the germline V gene as KGHSH and LQKENI. The junction carries 11 bases between V and J, which are trimmed by 4 bases and 8 bases respectively. Comment on this clone: Its antigen is unknown. Base qualities are not provided; no much larger clone lies one nucleotide away.

The CDR3 regions of human TCRbeta chains were subjected to immunosequencing. The study's processing was this. TCRs in the repertoires were compared against a reference library of SARS-CoV-2-specific TCRs that had been generated with the MIRA antigen-specificity platform. Breadth was defined as the fraction of unique TCRs that were SARS-CoV-2-associated, and depth was defined as the fraction of total T cells that were SARS-CoV-2-associated. Using the MIRA data, each spike-specific TCR was mapped to the spike region that the TCR reacts to and placed in a CD4 or CD8 class. Log10-transformed breadth and depth values were compared by one-way ANOVA with Sidak's multiple comparisons tests. What TCRdb holds here is the immuneACCESS table cut down to in-frame rearrangements. Part of the clones is not present; checked against another copy, under half of the missing clones reflect an unresolved V gene, and the others are unexplained. V and J calls and clone size follow that table, whereas D and trimming were derived from the DNA. The sample has about 140,000 clones on record, about 93% of them singletons. Roughly 4.9% of the sample is taken by the ten largest.

The time point label here, explained by the study, means: baseline before first vaccination. Vaccinee samples came from UK trials COV001 and COV002, including a single-blind randomized controlled phase 2/3 trial of AZD1222 (ChAdOx1 nCoV-19) in healthy adults. For TCRbeta chain sequencing, PBMC samples from trial participants were taken at day 0 and at day 28 after the second dose. This TCR came from an adult in good health. Recombination connected TRBV18 to TRBJ1-1; the D gene lacks a confident call. The sequencing here drew on peripheral blood, taken on day 0 of AZD1222 vaccination. The DNA sequence is given as TGTGCCAGCTCACGGACGGATCTCGAAGCTTTCTTT. Its protein product is CASSRTDLEAFF.